The source of this T cell receptor beta chain is a study of long-term antiretroviral therapy in people with HIV. Runs used v3.0 of the immunoSEQ assay and were done at survey level. Sequencing was performed with immunoSEQ multiplex PCR; in TCRdb, only in-frame clones are kept and a portion is missing. Here the sample spans 25,000 to 30,000 clones, 86% being singletons. V was trimmed by 5 bases and J by 0 bases, leaving 10 bases between them. From germline, CDR1 is SNHLY and CDR2 FYNNEI. The CDR3 totals 15 residues. The chain joins TRBV2 to TRBJ2-2, with D tentatively TRBD2 (6 bases). The material sequenced was unsorted PBMCs, taken 0.8 years after starting antiretroviral therapy. The receptor comes from a woman aged 30 to 39 with HIV. The DNA of the CDR3 is TGTGCCAGCAGTTCGGGACTCACGAACACCGGGGAGCTGTTTTTT. Its protein product is CASSSGLTNTGELFF.